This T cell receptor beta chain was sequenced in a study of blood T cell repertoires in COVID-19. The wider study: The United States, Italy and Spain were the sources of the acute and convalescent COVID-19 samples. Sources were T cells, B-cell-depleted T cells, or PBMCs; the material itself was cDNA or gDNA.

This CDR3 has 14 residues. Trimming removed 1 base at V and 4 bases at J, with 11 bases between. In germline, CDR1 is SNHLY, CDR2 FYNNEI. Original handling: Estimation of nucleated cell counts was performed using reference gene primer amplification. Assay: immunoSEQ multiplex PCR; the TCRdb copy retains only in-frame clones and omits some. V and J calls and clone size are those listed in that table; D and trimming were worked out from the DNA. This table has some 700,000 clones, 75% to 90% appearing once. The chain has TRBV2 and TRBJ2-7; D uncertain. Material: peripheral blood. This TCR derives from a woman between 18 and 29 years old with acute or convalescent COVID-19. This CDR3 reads CASSEGYTRYEQYF. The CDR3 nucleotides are TGTGCCAGCAGTGAAGGGTACACACGATACGAGCAGTACTTC.